This T cell receptor beta chain was sequenced for a study of cytomegalovirus exposure and HLA in healthy donors. Study-level points and caveats: Most observed TCR sequences were rare, whereas some public TCRs were detected in many donors. Listed as cytomegalovirus-associated were over 150 TCR beta chains. Reported performance of the classifier showed diagnosis of cytomegalovirus status with high specificity and sensitivity.

Trimming stripped 2 bases from V and 4 bases from J, with 15 bases between. CDR3 length: 16 amino acids. The germline V gene encodes CDR1 SGHRS and CDR2 YFSETQ. The donors were in the approximately 110-subject validation cohort; that cohort was separate from the approximately 700-subject first cohort. TCRdb's copy holds only in-frame clones and misses some; the assay was immunoSEQ multiplex PCR. The top ten hold approximately 7.7% of the sample, which has 150,000 to 200,000 clones, about 89% seen once. Regarding this clone: Its antigen is still unknown.

The specimen sequenced was PBMCs. The TCR comes from a man between 25 and 39 years old in good health and CMV-seropositive. The chain uses TRBV5-1 and TRBJ2-2, with D possibly being TRBD1 (6 bases). The CDR3 sequence is CASSFQGMRSTGELFF. The CDR3 bases are TGCGCCAGCAGCTTCCAGGGGATGCGGAGCACCGGGGAGCTGTTTTTT.